The clone carrying this TCR beta chain has only a few counts. Its antigen is not known. The sample belongs to a study of naive and memory T cell subsets. Losses at the gene ends were 5 bases for V and 4 bases for J; bases not matched to a gene: 3. Germline CDR1 is MDHEN and CDR2 is SYDVKM. The CDR3 loop spans 13 amino acids. Two oligonucleotides, mixed equimolar, formed the beta constant-region primer covering TRBC1 and TRBC2. Four rounds of PCR amplified the ligated cDNA using nested alpha and beta constant-region primers plus SP2. A 12-nucleotide UMI and the SP2 primer were added to the cDNA 3' end by oligonucleotide ligation. Each CDR3 protein is one row after TCRdb ran MiXCR on the UMI-ligation and nested PCR reads. The sample has 80,000 or so distinct CDR3 sequences; 9% to 9.5% are singletons. Sequential positive selection took CD4 T cells first, then CD8 T cells. General study points: Naive repertoires, especially CD8, held a few larger clonotypes, possibly memory cells re-expressing CD45RA. Naive and memory repertoire findings lacked a ground truth for validation.

The receptor comes from a human donor in good health. This sequence joins TRBV28 and TRBJ2-5; 8 positions match TRBD1. Input material: naive CD8+ T cells from blood. CDR3 residues: CASSPTGVETQYF. The CDR3 DNA is TGTGCCAGCAGTCCGACAGGGGTAGAGACCCAGTACTTC.